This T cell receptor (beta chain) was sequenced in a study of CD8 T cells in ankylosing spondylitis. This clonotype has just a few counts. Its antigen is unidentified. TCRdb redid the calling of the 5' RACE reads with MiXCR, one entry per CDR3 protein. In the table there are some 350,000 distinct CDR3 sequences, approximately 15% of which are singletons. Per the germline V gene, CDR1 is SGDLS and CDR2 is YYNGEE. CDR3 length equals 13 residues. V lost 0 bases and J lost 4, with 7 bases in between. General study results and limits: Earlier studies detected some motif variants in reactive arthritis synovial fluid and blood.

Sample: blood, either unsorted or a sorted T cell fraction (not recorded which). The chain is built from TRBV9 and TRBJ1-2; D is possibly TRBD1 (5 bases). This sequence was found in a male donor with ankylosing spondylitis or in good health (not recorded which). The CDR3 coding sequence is TGTGCCAGCAGCGTAGAAGACAGCTATGGCTACACCTTC. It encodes CASSVEDSYGYTF.